This T cell receptor (beta chain) was identified in a study of T-cell reconstitution after alpha-beta-depleted transplantation in children (dated by TCRdb to about 2016). As for the study more broadly: Using TCR repertoire profiling, the study followed T-cell immune reconstitution in a quantitative way in children after TCRalphabeta/CD19-depleted allogeneic hematopoietic cell transplantation.

The library relied on PCR. TCRdb lists the instrument as Illumina HiSeq 2500. Molecular barcoding was employed in the preparation of TCR libraries, with unique molecular identifiers being used to normalize TCRbeta repertoire quantification. TCRdb reran the public reads through fastp at Q25 and MiXCR, keeping productive beta chains. When rows share a CDR3 protein, they turn into one entry using the most common DNA and genes. For this sample the table gives around 960,000 distinct CDR3 sequences, of which around 30% were detected only once. The ten largest clones capture 25% to 35% of the sample. The investigation overall reported the following: Hyperexpanded clone frequencies declined over subsequent months; after one year, T-cell counts and TCRbeta diversity were mostly attributed to newly produced T cells. The apparently early recovery of alphabetaT-cell counts about two months after transplant reportedly depended on only several hundred rapidly expanded clones that came from non-depleted graft cells. In some patients, high TCRbeta diversity at day 60 was attributed to recipient T cells and intrathymic progenitors that had survived conditioning.

V loses 3 bases of germline sequence and J loses 0 bases, and the interval between the two ends is 17 bases. From the germline V gene, CDR1 is KGHDR and CDR2 is SFDVKD. Reading from cysteine to phenylalanine, the CDR3 counts 18 amino acids. Only the CDR3 DNA is retained, 54 bases long and in frame from the first base. The treatment or condition label, read with the paper, signifies: allogeneic hematopoietic cell transplantation with graft depleted of TCRalphabeta T cells and CD19 B cells. The children who served as transplant recipients had been given grafts of TCRalphabeta/CD19-depleted allogeneic hematopoietic cells. Comment on this clonotype: Its recognized antigen is unknown. No qualities accompany the bases; no much larger clone lies one base away.

Sequencing used PBMCs, mostly from graft donor cells, obtained 360 days after TCRalphabeta/CD19-depleted stem cell transplant. Recombination linked TRBV24-1 to TRBJ2-1; the D region possibly corresponds to TRBD2 (6 bases align). This clonotype was obtained from a boy younger than two who had a stem cell transplant for SCID, so the T cells may come from the graft donor. The CDR3 sequence is CATSDALTSSSSYNEQFF. The DNA is TGTGCCACCAGTGATGCCCTCACTAGCTCGAGCTCCTACAATGAGCAGTTCTTC.